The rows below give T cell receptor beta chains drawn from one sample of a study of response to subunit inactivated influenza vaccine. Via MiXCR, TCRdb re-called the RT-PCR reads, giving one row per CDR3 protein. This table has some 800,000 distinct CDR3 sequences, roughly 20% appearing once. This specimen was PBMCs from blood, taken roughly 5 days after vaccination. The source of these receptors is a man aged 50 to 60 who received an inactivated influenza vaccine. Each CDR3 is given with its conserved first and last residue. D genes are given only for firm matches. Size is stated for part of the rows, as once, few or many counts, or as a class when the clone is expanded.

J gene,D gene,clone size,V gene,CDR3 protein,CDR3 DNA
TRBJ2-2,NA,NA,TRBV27,CASRVAQAGELFF,TGTGCCAGCAGAGTGGCACAGGCCGGGGAGCTGTTTTTT
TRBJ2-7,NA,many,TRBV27,CASSWAGTYEQYF,TGTGCCAGCAGTTGGGCAGGGACTTACGAGCAGTACTTC
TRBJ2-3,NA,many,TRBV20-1,CSASGDSAVNTQYF,TGCAGTGCTAGTGGGGACTCAGCCGTCAATACGCAGTATTTT
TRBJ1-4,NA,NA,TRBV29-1,CSVAWPPTAPTNEKLFF,TGCAGCGTTGCCTGGCCGCCGACGGCTCCAACTAATGAAAAACTGTTTTTT
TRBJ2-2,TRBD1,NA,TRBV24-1,CATTGTANTGELFF,TGTGCCACCACCGGGACAGCGAACACCGGGGAGCTGTTTTTT
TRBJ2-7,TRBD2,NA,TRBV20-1,CSARGRSGGSSYEQYF,TGCAGTGCTAGGGGACGATCCGGGGGGAGCTCCTACGAGCAGTACTTC
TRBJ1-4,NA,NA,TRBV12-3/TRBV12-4,CASTPGTGPLFF,TGTGCCAGCACCCCCGGGACCGGTCCTCTGTTTTTT
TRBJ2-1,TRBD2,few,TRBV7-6,CASSLDPSGRNEQFF,TGTGCCAGCAGCTTAGATCCTAGCGGGAGAAATGAGCAGTTCTTC
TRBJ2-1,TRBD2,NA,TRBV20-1,CSATRLAGGINEQFF,TGCAGTGCTACAAGACTAGCGGGAGGAATTAATGAGCAGTTCTTC
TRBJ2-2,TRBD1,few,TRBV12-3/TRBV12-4,CASSQMTGSTGELFF,TGTGCCAGCAGTCAGATGACAGGGTCCACCGGGGAGCTGTTTTTT
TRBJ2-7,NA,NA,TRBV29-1,CSVDGQGTDEQYF,TGCAGCGTTGATGGGCAGGGTACCGACGAGCAGTACTTC
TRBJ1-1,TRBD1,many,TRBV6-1,CASSAGTGGRAFF,TGTGCCAGCTCCGCCGGGACAGGGGGCAGGGCTTTCTTT
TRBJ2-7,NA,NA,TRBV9,CASSVGPLNAYEQYF,TGTGCCAGCAGCGTAGGACCCCTCAACGCATACGAGCAGTACTTC
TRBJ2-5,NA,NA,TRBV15,CATSRDLLQETQYF,TGTGCCACCAGCAGAGATCTACTACAAGAGACCCAGTACTTC
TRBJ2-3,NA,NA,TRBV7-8,CASSQVQGHTDTQYF,TGTGCCAGCAGCCAAGTACAGGGTCACACAGATACGCAGTATTTT
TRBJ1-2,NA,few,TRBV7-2,CASSIADSYGYTF,TGTGCCAGCAGCATAGCCGACAGTTATGGCTACACCTTC
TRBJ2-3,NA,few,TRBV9,CASSEGTDTQYF,TGTGCCAGCAGCGAGGGCACAGATACGCAGTATTTT
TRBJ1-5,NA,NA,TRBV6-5,CASINRPQHF,TGTGCCAGCATCAATCGGCCCCAGCATTTT
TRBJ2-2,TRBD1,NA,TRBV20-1,CSAENRDRGRELFF,TGCAGTGCGGAAAACCGGGACAGGGGCCGGGAGCTGTTTTTT
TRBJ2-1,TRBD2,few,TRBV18,CASSPPGGFDGGEQFF,TGTGCCAGCTCACCGCCGGGGGGTTTTGACGGTGGTGAGCAGTTCTTC
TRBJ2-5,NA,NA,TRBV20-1,CSASDDRSQETQYF,TGCAGTGCTAGCGATGACAGGTCCCAAGAGACCCAGTACTTC
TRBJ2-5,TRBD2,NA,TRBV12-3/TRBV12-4,CASSRTSGGAGEAQYF,TGTGCCAGCAGTCGTACTAGCGGGGGGGCCGGTGAGGCCCAGTACTTC
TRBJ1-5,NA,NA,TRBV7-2,CASSLGDPSSNQPQHF,TGTGCCAGCAGCTTAGGGGACCCATCAAGCAATCAGCCCCAGCATTTT
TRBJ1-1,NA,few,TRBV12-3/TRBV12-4,CASIGGYLGTEAFF,TGTGCCAGCATTGGAGGCTACCTGGGGACTGAAGCTTTCTTT
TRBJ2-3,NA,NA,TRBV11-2,CASSLVRDTDTQYF,TGTGCCAGCAGCTTAGTCAGAGACACAGATACGCAGTATTTT
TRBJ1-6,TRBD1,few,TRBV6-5,CASSYSQGANSPLHF,TGTGCCAGCAGTTACTCCCAGGGGGCTAATTCACCCCTCCACTTT
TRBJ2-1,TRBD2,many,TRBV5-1,CASSFRAGGNYNEQFF,TGCGCCAGCAGCTTCAGAGCGGGGGGAAATTACAATGAGCAGTTCTTC
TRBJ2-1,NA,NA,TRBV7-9,CASSLVIEGQFF,TGTGCCAGCAGCTTAGTTATCGAGGGGCAGTTCTTC
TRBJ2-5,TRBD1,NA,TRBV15,CATSPRGRGTQYF,TGTGCCACCAGCCCTAGGGGGCGAGGGACCCAGTACTTC
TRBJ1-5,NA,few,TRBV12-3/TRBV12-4,CASSPQGGQPQHF,TGTGCCAGCAGTCCACAGGGAGGTCAGCCCCAGCATTTT
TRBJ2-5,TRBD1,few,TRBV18,CASAGTGAETQYF,TGTGCCAGCGCCGGGACAGGGGCAGAGACCCAGTACTTC
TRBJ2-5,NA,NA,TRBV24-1,CATSDPPPPTQYF,TGTGCCACCAGTGACCCCCCCCCTCCGACCCAGTACTTC
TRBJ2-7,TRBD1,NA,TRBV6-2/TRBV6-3,CASRLRDRGRWVEQYF,TGTGCCAGCAGACTCCGAGACAGGGGGCGATGGGTCGAGCAGTACTTC
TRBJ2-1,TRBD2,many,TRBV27,CASSLVSGTYNEQFF,TGTGCCAGCAGTTTGGTTAGCGGGACCTACAATGAGCAGTTCTTC
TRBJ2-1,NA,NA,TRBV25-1,CASSDRSRAYNEQFF,TGTGCCAGCAGTGATCGGTCCAGGGCTTACAATGAGCAGTTCTTC
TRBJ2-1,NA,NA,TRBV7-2,CASSVDPRGEQFF,TGTGCCAGCAGCGTCGACCCAAGAGGTGAGCAGTTCTTC
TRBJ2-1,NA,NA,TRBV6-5,CASSYSTRGTGEQFF,TGTGCCAGCAGTTACTCGACTAGGGGCACCGGTGAGCAGTTCTTC
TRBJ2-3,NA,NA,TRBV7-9,CASSLGSVGADTQYF,TGTGCCAGCAGCTTAGGCTCTGTGGGGGCAGATACGCAGTATTTT
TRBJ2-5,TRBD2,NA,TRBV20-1,CSATMGGETQYF,TGCAGTGCGACAATGGGGGGGGAGACCCAGTACTTC
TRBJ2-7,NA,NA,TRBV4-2,CASSQDFGPKDYEQYF,TGTGCCAGCAGCCAAGATTTCGGCCCGAAGGACTACGAGCAGTACTTC
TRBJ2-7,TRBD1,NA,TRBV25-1,CASRLDRGPYEQYF,TGTGCCAGCAGACTGGACAGGGGGCCCTACGAGCAGTACTTC
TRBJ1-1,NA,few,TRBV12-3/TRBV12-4,CASSEIKITGLLTEAFF,TGTGCCAGCAGTGAAATAAAAATAACAGGGTTATTGACTGAAGCTTTCTTT
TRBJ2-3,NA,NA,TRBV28,CASSLKDPWTDTQYF,TGTGCCAGCAGTTTGAAGGACCCCTGGACGGATACGCAGTATTTT